This TCR beta chain is drawn from a study of cytomegalovirus exposure and HLA in healthy donors. General study findings and limits: Cytomegalovirus-associated status was assigned to about 180 TCR beta chains. Follow-up analysis later connected one missense variant in DCLRE1C with trimming of TCR beta V- and J-genes. The productive fraction for most TCR beta V segments was about 87% or about 30% in an earlier analysis.

The CDR3 consists of 13 residues. Germline lookup yields CDR1 SQVTM and CDR2 ANQGSEA. With 4 bases clipped from V and 4 bases from J, the junction kept 5 bases outside the gene matches. A multiplex PCR was run with 60 Vbeta primers and 13 Jbeta primers. Sequencing used immunoSEQ multiplex PCR; TCRdb keeps in-frame clones, though not all of them. The repertoire has under 200,000 clones, roughly 85% of them found once; the top ten carry under 2.5%. This clone is a singleton in its sample. Its antigen is currently unknown. Sequenced material: PBMCs. V usage is TRBV29-1 and J usage is TRBJ2-3; 7 nucleotides align to TRBD1. This clonotype originated in a man aged 35 to 55 in good health and CMV-seronegative. The CDR3 DNA follows: TGCAGCGTTGTGGAAACAGGGGCAGATACGCAGTATTTT. It is translated as CSVVETGADTQYF.